In its sample, the clone carrying this TCR beta chain was seen once. Treatment denoted: oral pan-JAK inhibitor, 5-10 mg twice daily. The sample is drawn from a study of CD8+ T cells in alopecia areata. CDR1 MGHRA and CDR2 YSYEKL come from the germline V gene. Trimming cost V 3 bases and J 8 bases; bases outside gene matches: 9. This CDR3 contains 14 residues. The authors extracted RNA and reverse transcribed it into cDNA as the sequencing template. Measured with immunoSEQ multiplex PCR; TCRdb has only the in-frame clones, and not every one. The repertoire holds 98,000 or so clones, with 60% to 75% as singletons.

The material was CD8+ T cells sorted from blood, obtained at week 4, from a patient treated with tofacitinib. This clonotype was obtained from a human donor with alopecia areata. The rearrangement uses TRBV4-1 and TRBJ1-1; TRBD1 matches 7 bases. This CDR3 is CASSQAGTAFEAFF. The CDR3 DNA reads TGCGCCAGCAGCCAGGCCGGGACAGCATTCGAAGCTTTCTTT.